This TCR beta chain was sequenced for a study of CD8 T cells in Susac syndrome (dated by TCRdb to 2018 to 2020). About the study as a whole: Of the Susac syndrome patients who were sequenced, about eight were in clinical remission while more than five had clinically active disease. Susac syndrome patients were therapy-naive, on corticosteroids (some also receiving IVIg), or on IVIg alone at blood withdrawal. The study used repertoire sequencing to test whether antigen drove CD8+ T cell activation and differentiation in Susac syndrome. Clonality of the CD8+ T cell repertoire was compared between eleven to twelve healthy donors, approximately 14 Susac syndrome patients and about 15 multiple sclerosis patients.

Peripheral blood CD8+ and CD4+ T cells from healthy donors, Susac syndrome patients and multiple sclerosis patients were profiled using high-throughput TCR beta sequencing. Susac syndrome patients met recently defined diagnostic criteria for definite or probable disease. Bulk CD8+ and CD4+ T cells were purified by magnetic negative isolation, while CD8+ TEMRA cells were enriched using FACS. Blood was drawn into EDTA tubes, processed within 24 hours, and PBMCs were isolated by density gradient centrifugation. PBMCs intended for TCR sequencing were cryopreserved in liquid nitrogen and thawed later in a water bath at 37 degrees C. Purity of sorted or isolated CD4+, CD8+ and CD8+ TEMRA cells was at least 90%. General findings and caveats noted by the study authors: The number of individuals in the TCR sequencing and HLA analysis was acknowledged as relatively small. Clonal expansion was seen in Susac syndrome CD8+ repertoires, peaking in CD8+ TEMRA cells and being greater in clinically active patients than in remitting ones. Around 16 and five Susac-specific public clones were found in the total CD8+ and CD8+ TEMRA repertoires, respectively.

Points on this clonotype: It has no known antigen specificity. Base qualities are missing; no much larger clone stands one base away.

RNA was extracted with the RNeasy kit and about 0.5 to 1 ug was reverse transcribed using random hexamers. The immunoSEQ multiplex PCR assay, covering 54 Vbeta and 13 Jbeta segments, was used to amplify TCR beta CDR3 regions. PCR amplification bias was corrected by using a synthetic template baseline for primer optimization and computational correction. The original methods were these. Reads were annotated to V, D and J genes according to IMGT and were analyzed with immunoSEQ Analyzer, with only productive sequences retained. Clonality was computed as one minus Shannon entropy normalized by log2 of the number of productive unique sequences. For each patient and control, public and private clones were evaluated among the 100 most prevalent clones. Clones were defined as Susac-specific if absent from the healthy and MS cohorts, from under 1,200 published viral clones and from other ImmuneACCESS disease sequences. TCRdb trimmed public reads at Q25 via fastp, called clones via MiXCR and kept in-frame beta chains. Identical CDR3 proteins give one entry, which carries the most common genes and DNA. The V and J calls here are based on TCRdb, not the publication. This sample is represented by 80,000 or so distinct CDR3 sequences; approximately 94% of them were singletons. Approximately 0.49% of the sample is held by the ten biggest clonotypes.

Taken from cysteine to phenylalanine, the CDR3 has 12 residues. Just CDR3 DNA is preserved here, 36 bases in frame from base 1. V and J lose 9 bases and 7 bases, and a span of 12 bases separates them. Taken from the germline V gene, the CDR1 and CDR2 loops are KGHDR and SFDVKD. Sequencing was performed on CD8+ T cells from PBMCs. The rearrangement combines TRBV24-1 with TRBJ2-1, and the D gene may be TRBD1, 5 bases matching. The clonotype originates from a human donor with Susac syndrome. The bases read TGTGCCACCGTGGGGCCAGGGAATGAGCAGTTCTTC. Protein translation: CATVGPGNEQFF.